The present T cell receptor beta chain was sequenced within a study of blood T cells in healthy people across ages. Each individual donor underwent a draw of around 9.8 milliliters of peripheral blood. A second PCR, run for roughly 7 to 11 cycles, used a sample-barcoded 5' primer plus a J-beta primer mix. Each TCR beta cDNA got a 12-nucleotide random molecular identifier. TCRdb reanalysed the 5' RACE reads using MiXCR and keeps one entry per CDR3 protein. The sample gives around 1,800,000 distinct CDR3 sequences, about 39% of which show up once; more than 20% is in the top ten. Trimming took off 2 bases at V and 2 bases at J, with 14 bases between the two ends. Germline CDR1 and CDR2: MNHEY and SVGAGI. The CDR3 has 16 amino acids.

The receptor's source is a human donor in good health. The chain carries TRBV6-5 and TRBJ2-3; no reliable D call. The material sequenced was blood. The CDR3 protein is CASSYTQPPSTDTQYF. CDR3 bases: TGTGCCAGCAGTTACACGCAGCCCCCGTCCACAGATACGCAGTATTTT.